This T cell receptor (beta chain) was retrieved from a study of OX40 agonist ivuxolimab in advanced cancers. General notes on the study: Ivuxolimab was an agonistic, fully human IgG2 monoclonal antibody directed against OX40 (CD134), a costimulatory receptor. Patients were allowed to have had prior anti-PD-1, anti-PD-L1 or anti-CTLA-4 therapy, and approximately 37% of the dose-escalation patients had been treated with checkpoint inhibitors. A male proportion of roughly 80% and a mean age of approximately 62 years, ranging from roughly 23 to 80, were recorded for the dose-escalation cohort. The paper covers the monotherapy dose-escalation part of the phase I ivuxolimab trial, which included N = 52 patients. Of the roughly 52 dose-escalation patients, hepatocellular carcinoma was present in roughly 19, melanoma in around 15, renal cell carcinoma in 9 and head and neck cancer in 9. Three dose-escalation patients achieved partial responses, one with hepatocellular carcinoma and two with cutaneous melanoma. Intravenous ivuxolimab was administered to patients every 2 weeks at six dose levels: 0.01, 0.1, 0.3, 1.5, 3 and 10 mg/kg. Peripheral TCRbeta sequencing aimed to test whether ivuxolimab altered TCR sequence diversity and caused clonal T-cell expansion.

Overall study results and their limits: Antigen specificity was not determined for the clonally expanded peripheral T cells. Partial responders in the 0.1-3.0 mg/kg groups had among the lowest normalized peripheral clonal expansion, especially among CD8+ T cells. On average, CD8+ T cells showed more expanded clones than CD4+ T cells after ivuxolimab. At doses of 0.1 to 3.0 mg/kg, clonal expansion of both CD4+ and CD8+ blood T cells was observed from baseline to week 6. Low levels of normalized T-cell clonal expansion were also seen in some patients who did not respond.

Taken from the germline V gene, the CDR1 and CDR2 loops are SNHLY and FYNNEI. The trim is 1 base for V and 10 bases for J, with a gap of 7 bases between the germline ends. From the cysteine up to the phenylalanine, the CDR3 has a length of 11 residues. Of the read, only the CDR3 DNA is kept; its 33 bases are in frame from base 1. Details on this clone: Its binding antigen is unknown. One base away there is no much larger clone; base qualities are not given.

Patients with a history of autoimmune disease or receiving systemic immunosuppression were excluded from the trial. Peripheral blood for TCR sequencing was drawn from every dose cohort at baseline, at cycle 4 day 1 and at cycle 7 day 1. The samples were drawn from a first-in-human, open-label, multicenter phase I dose-escalation trial of ivuxolimab. The trial enrolled adults with locally advanced or metastatic head and neck squamous cell, hepatocellular, melanoma or renal cell carcinoma. Before TCR sequencing, CD4+ T cells and CD8+ T cells were sorted from peripheral blood as separate populations. To sequence the TCRbeta CDR3 region, genomic DNA was isolated from the sorted cells. TCRbeta CDR3 regions were sequenced using the immunoSEQ Assay. TCRdb's version of the immuneACCESS table is confined to in-frame rearrangements and falls short of the full clone set. An unresolved V gene accounts for under half of the shortfall where checked; the remainder is of unknown origin. The sample contains 76,000 or so clones, 70% to 90% of them found a single time. The ten biggest clones cover approximately 5.5% of the sample.

This TCR derives from an adult with an advanced solid tumor such as melanoma, head and neck, liver or kidney cancer. The specimen was CD4+ or CD8+ T cells sorted from blood, collected in a trial of the OX40 agonist ivuxolimab. Recombination linked TRBV2 to TRBJ1-1; the D gene lacks a confident call. The CDR3 here reads CASSEGRGAFF. The nucleotide sequence is given as TGTGCCAGCAGTGAAGGTCGCGGAGCTTTCTTT.